Listed below are T cell receptor beta chains from one sample, sequenced in a study of T cell repertoires in cytomegalovirus infection. TCRdb reprocessed the reads with MiXCR, giving one entry per CDR3 protein. The sample has roughly 630,000 distinct CDR3 sequences, 24% seen once. The sequenced sample consisted of CD8+ T cells from PBMCs. The receptors come from a human donor in good health (CMV status not recorded). Some clones in this sample may be carry-over from other donors' samples. Both conserved end residues are part of each CDR3. D genes are given only for firm matches. The size field is filled for only some rows; it gives once, few, many or a size class.

d_call clone_size j_call v_call cdr3_aa cdr3_nt
TRBD2 . TRBJ2-5 TRBV7-3 CASSLTGGAGDTQYF TGTGCCAGCAGCTTAACCGGGGGGGCCGGAGATACCCAGTACTTC
. . TRBJ1-5 TRBV6-6 CASQGGSNQPQHF TGTGCCAGCCAAGGCGGTAGCAATCAGCCCCAGCATTTT
. few TRBJ1-6 TRBV7-6 CASSLAGDDYNSPLHF TGTGCCAGCAGCTTAGCAGGGGACGACTATAATTCACCCCTCCACTTT
TRBD2 few TRBJ2-5 TRBV7-2 CASSPLAGDETQYF TGTGCCAGCAGCCCACTAGCGGGGGATGAGACCCAGTACTTC
TRBD1 . TRBJ1-5 TRBV6-2/TRBV6-3 CASSRNRGGGQPQHF TGTGCCAGCAGCCGGAACAGGGGCGGAGGGCAGCCCCAGCATTTT
TRBD1 few TRBJ2-2 TRBV25-1 CASGRQGHYTGELFF TGTGCCAGCGGTCGACAGGGGCATTACACCGGGGAGCTGTTTTTT
. few TRBJ1-2 TRBV6-5 CASSYSNGGYTF TGTGCCAGCAGTTACTCGAATGGGGGCTACACCTTC
. . TRBJ2-1 TRBV19 CASSIDRRVNEQFF TGTGCCAGTAGTATAGACAGGCGGGTCAATGAGCAGTTCTTC
TRBD1 . TRBJ2-3 TRBV25-1 CASSIEGQSTDTQYF TGTGCCAGCAGTATCGAGGGACAGTCGACAGATACGCAGTATTTT
. many TRBJ2-1 TRBV7-2 CASSGTDGGDEQFF TGTGCCAGCAGCGGTACGGACGGTGGGGATGAGCAGTTCTTC
. few TRBJ1-2 TRBV28 CASSLGRGLGYTF TGTGCCAGCAGTTTGGGCCGGGGGCTTGGCTACACCTTC
. few TRBJ1-2 TRBV28 CASSPWGLTVSNYGYTF TGTGCCAGCAGTCCCTGGGGTCTTACAGTTTCAAACTATGGCTACACCTTC
. . TRBJ1-2 TRBV14 CASSAGRDPWGYTF TGTGCCAGCAGCGCCGGGCGGGATCCATGGGGCTACACCTTC
. . TRBJ1-2 TRBV4-2 CASSEGTRTSIYGYTF TGTGCCAGCAGCGAAGGGACGCGTACGTCGATCTATGGCTACACCTTC
. . TRBJ2-1 TRBV19 CASSILRGSNEQFF TGTGCCAGTAGTATACTCCGGGGCTCCAATGAGCAGTTCTTC
. few TRBJ2-2 TRBV10-3 CAISEPGELFF TGTGCCATCAGTGAGCCCGGGGAGCTGTTTTTT
. few TRBJ2-6 TRBV29-1 CSVATRDAGANVLTF TGCAGCGTTGCAACGAGGGACGCTGGGGCCAACGTCCTGACTTTC
. . TRBJ1-1 TRBV25-1 CASSKPSRGWTEAFF TGTGCCAGCAGCAAACCCTCGCGGGGGTGGACTGAAGCTTTCTTT
. many TRBJ1-6 TRBV7-8 CASSQRGYGNSPLHF TGTGCCAGCAGCCAACGGGGTTACGGTAATTCACCCCTCCACTTT
TRBD2 few TRBJ2-1 TRBV13 CASSAGGGANEQFF TGTGCCAGCAGCGCTGGCGGGGGGGCGAATGAGCAGTTCTTC
. many TRBJ2-7 TRBV7-6 CASSLLVTASYEQYF TGTGCCAGCAGCTTACTTGTCACAGCCTCCTACGAGCAGTACTTC
. . TRBJ2-7 TRBV5-5 CASRNPLREVAYEQYF TGTGCCAGCAGGAACCCCCTTAGGGAAGTAGCCTACGAGCAGTACTTC
. . TRBJ2-7 TRBV6-5 CASISRATSEQYF TGTGCCAGCATCAGCCGGGCCACCTCCGAGCAGTACTTC
. . TRBJ2-1 TRBV14 CASSPRRGWVDNEQFF TGTGCCAGCAGCCCTCGGAGAGGGTGGGTGGACAATGAGCAGTTCTTC
. few TRBJ2-1 TRBV29-1 CSVEEDRSNEQFF TGCAGCGTTGAAGAAGACAGAAGCAATGAGCAGTTCTTC
TRBD1 . TRBJ1-6 TRBV10-3 CAISGDRGNPLPLHF TGTGCCATCAGTGGGGACAGGGGAAACCCTCTGCCCCTCCACTTT
. many TRBJ2-1 TRBV20-1 CSASGGNEQFF TGCAGTGCTAGCGGCGGGAATGAGCAGTTCTTC
. few TRBJ1-5 TRBV7-6 CASSLAEGGGLHQPQHF TGTGCCAGCAGCTTAGCGGAGGGGGGGGGATTGCATCAGCCCCAGCATTTT
. . TRBJ2-7 TRBV12-3/TRBV12-4 CASSFVKEQYF TGTGCCAGCAGTTTCGTTAAAGAGCAGTACTTC
. few TRBJ2-3 TRBV15 CATSRSLLPLLTDTQYF TGTGCCACCAGCAGGTCGTTGCTACCCCTCCTCACAGATACGCAGTATTTT
. . TRBJ1-5 TRBV18 CASSPGDFGNQPQHF TGTGCCAGCTCACCAGGGGACTTCGGCAATCAGCCCCAGCATTTT
. . TRBJ1-2 TRBV29-1 CSVEGGFGSYGYTF TGCAGCGTCGAGGGGGGATTTGGAAGCTATGGCTACACCTTC
. . TRBJ1-2 TRBV6-2/TRBV6-3 CASRTDDIYGYTF TGTGCCAGCAGAACTGATGACATCTATGGCTACACCTTC
. . TRBJ2-2 TRBV7-4 CASSQAVWNTGELFF TGTGCCAGCAGTCAGGCCGTCTGGAACACCGGGGAGCTGTTTTTT
. few TRBJ1-5 TRBV20-1 CSARGPGEFNQPQHF TGCAGTGCTAGGGGTCCAGGGGAGTTCAATCAGCCCCAGCATTTT
. few TRBJ1-1 TRBV12-3/TRBV12-4 CASSFWGDGTEAFF TGTGCCAGCAGTTTTTGGGGGGATGGCACTGAAGCTTTCTTT
. few TRBJ2-2 TRBV6-2/TRBV6-3 CASSYAPNTGELFF TGTGCCAGCAGTTACGCACCAAACACCGGGGAGCTGTTTTTT
TRBD1 . TRBJ2-7 TRBV4-1 CASSHQGDSYEQYF TGCGCCAGCAGCCACCAAGGGGACAGCTACGAGCAGTACTTC
. . TRBJ2-5 TRBV14 CASSQEVEETQYF TGTGCCAGCAGCCAAGAAGTAGAGGAGACCCAGTACTTC
. . TRBJ1-2 TRBV7-9 CASEGQNYGYTF TGTGCCAGCGAGGGGCAGAACTATGGCTACACCTTC
TRBD1 . TRBJ1-1 TRBV29-1 CSGQGNTEAFF TGCAGCGGACAGGGTAACACTGAAGCTTTCTTT
. . TRBJ2-1 TRBV20-1 CSWRRDTSYNEQFF TGCAGTTGGAGGCGGGACACCTCCTACAATGAGCAGTTCTTC
TRBD1 . TRBJ2-1 TRBV9 CASSVGDRVSLSSYNEQFF TGTGCCAGCAGCGTAGGGGACAGGGTTTCTCTAAGCTCCTACAATGAGCAGTTCTTC
. . TRBJ2-2 TRBV20-1 CSAYSRGDSSPPGELFF TGCAGTGCTTACTCCCGAGGTGACTCCAGCCCACCCGGGGAGCTGTTTTTT
TRBD2 . TRBJ2-7 TRBV5-1 CASSFPGLPGEQYF TGCGCCAGCAGCTTTCCGGGACTACCTGGCGAGCAGTACTTC
. . TRBJ1-1 TRBV12-3/TRBV12-4 CASRTGPRAFF TGTGCCAGCAGAACGGGACCCAGGGCTTTCTTT
. many TRBJ1-2 TRBV12-3/TRBV12-4 CASSLFSANYGYTF TGTGCCAGCAGTTTATTCAGTGCCAACTATGGCTACACCTTC
. . TRBJ1-4 TRBV12-3/TRBV12-4 CASSRRGGGEKLFF TGTGCCAGCAGTCGTCGAGGAGGAGGTGAAAAACTGTTTTTT
. . TRBJ1-2 TRBV5-6 CASSDPPTENYGYTF TGTGCCAGCAGCGACCCGCCGACGGAAAACTATGGCTACACCTTC
. . TRBJ1-2 TRBV12-3/TRBV12-4 CASSLTGSEYGYTF TGTGCCAGCAGTTTGACAGGATCAGAGTATGGCTACACCTTC
TRBD1 . TRBJ1-2 TRBV5-1 CASSTERGGGYGYTF TGCGCCAGCAGCACCGAACGAGGGGGCGGCTATGGCTACACCTTC
. . TRBJ2-1 TRBV12-3/TRBV12-4 CASSGLGGLYNEQFF TGTGCCAGCAGTGGGCTTGGGGGGCTCTACAATGAGCAGTTCTTC
. few TRBJ2-3 TRBV20-1 CSAIRAERTDTQYF TGCAGTGCTATACGGGCGGAACGCACAGATACGCAGTATTTT
TRBD2 . TRBJ2-3 TRBV7-6 CASSLFSGGGLDTQYF TGTGCCAGCAGCTTATTTAGCGGGGGGGGTTTAGATACGCAGTATTTT
TRBD1 few TRBJ2-5 TRBV14 CASSLYRTGGRETQYF TGTGCCAGCAGCCTTTACCGGACAGGGGGCCGTGAGACCCAGTACTTC